The T cell receptor (beta chain) under discussion was sequenced for a study of CD8 T cells in ankylosing spondylitis. Whole-study results and caveats: Clones linked to disease were reported to show significant enrichment in matched ankylosing spondylitis synovial fluid. Disease-linked clones displayed a CD8+ phenotype and appeared relatively rarely in peripheral blood. Prior work had noted some motif variants in reactive arthritis blood and synovial fluid. Seemingly characteristic of ankylosing spondylitis blood was a TCR beta motif consisting of fewer than 10 highly homologous variants.

As for this clonotype: As yet, its antigen is unknown.

Each CDR3 protein gets one entry after TCRdb re-called the 5' RACE reads with MiXCR. The sample holds about 150,000 distinct CDR3 sequences, roughly 31% seen once. This CDR3 spans 13 amino acids. V was shortened by 5 bases and J by 6 bases, with 13 bases between the two germline ends. In germline, CDR1 is SGHVS, CDR2 FQNEAQ. This chain joins TRBV7-8 and TRBJ1-2; D is unresolved. The sample was synovial fluid, either unsorted or a sorted T cell fraction (not recorded which). The receptor's source is a male donor with ankylosing spondylitis. The CDR3: CASSLIGSDGYTF. Written as DNA, the CDR3 is TGTGCCAGCAGCCTCATCGGCAGCGATGGCTACACCTTC.